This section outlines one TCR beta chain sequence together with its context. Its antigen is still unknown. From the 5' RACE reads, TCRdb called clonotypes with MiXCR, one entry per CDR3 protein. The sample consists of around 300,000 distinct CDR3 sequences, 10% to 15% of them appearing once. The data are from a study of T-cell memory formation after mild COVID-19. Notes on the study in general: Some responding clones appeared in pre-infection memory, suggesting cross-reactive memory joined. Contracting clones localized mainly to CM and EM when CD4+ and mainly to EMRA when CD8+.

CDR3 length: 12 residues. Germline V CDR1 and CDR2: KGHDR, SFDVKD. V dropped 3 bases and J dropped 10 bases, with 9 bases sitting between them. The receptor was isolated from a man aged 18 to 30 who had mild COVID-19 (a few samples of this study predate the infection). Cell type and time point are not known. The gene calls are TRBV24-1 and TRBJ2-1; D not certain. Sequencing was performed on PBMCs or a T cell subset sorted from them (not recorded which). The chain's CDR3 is CATSDRNKEQFF. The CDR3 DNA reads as TGTGCCACCAGTGATCGGAATAAGGAGCAGTTCTTC.